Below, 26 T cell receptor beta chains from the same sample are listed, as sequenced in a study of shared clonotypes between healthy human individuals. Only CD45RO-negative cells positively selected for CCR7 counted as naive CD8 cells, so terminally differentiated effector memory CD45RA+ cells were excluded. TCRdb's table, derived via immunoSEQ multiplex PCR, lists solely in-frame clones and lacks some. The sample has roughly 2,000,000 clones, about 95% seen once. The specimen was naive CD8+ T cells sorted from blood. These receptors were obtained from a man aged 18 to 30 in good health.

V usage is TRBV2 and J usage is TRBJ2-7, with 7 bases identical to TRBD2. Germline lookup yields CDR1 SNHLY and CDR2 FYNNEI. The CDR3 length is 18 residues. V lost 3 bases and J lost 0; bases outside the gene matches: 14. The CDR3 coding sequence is TGTGCCAGCAGTGACGGGGGGAGCGGGCCAAACTTCTCCTACGAGCAGTACTTC. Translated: CASSDGGSGPNFSYEQYF.

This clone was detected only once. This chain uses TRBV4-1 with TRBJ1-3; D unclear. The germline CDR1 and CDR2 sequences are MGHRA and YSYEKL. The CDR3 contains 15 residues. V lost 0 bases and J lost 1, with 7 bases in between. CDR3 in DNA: TGCGCCAGCAGCCAAGAACCCCAGTCTGGAAACACCATATATTTT. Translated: CASSQEPQSGNTIYF.

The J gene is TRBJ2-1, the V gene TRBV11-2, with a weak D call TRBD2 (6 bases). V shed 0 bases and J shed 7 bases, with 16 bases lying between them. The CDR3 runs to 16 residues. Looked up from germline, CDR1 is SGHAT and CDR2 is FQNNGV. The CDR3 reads CASSLDGGLLRNEQFF. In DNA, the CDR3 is TGTGCCAGCAGCTTAGATGGGGGACTTCTCCGGAATGAGCAGTTCTTC. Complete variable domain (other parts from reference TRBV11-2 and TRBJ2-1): EAGVAQSPRYKIIEKRQSVAFWCNPISGHATLYWYQQILGQGPKLLIQFQNNGVVDDSQLPKDRFSAERLKGVDSTLKIQPAKLEDSAVYLCASSLDGGLLRNEQFFGPGTRLTVL.

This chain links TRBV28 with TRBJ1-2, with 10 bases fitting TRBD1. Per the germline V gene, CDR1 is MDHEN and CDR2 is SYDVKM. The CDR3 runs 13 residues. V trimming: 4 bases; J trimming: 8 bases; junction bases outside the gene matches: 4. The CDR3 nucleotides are TGTGCCAGCAGTTCGGGACAGGGGAAAGGCTACACCTTC. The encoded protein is CASSSGQGKGYTF.

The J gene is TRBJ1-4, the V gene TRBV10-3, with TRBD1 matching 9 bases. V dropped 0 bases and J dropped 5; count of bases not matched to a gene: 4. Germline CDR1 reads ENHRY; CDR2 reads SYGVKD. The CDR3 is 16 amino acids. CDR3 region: CAISESWGTGNEKLFF. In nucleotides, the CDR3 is TGTGCCATCAGTGAGTCGTGGGGGACAGGGAATGAAAAACTGTTTTTT.

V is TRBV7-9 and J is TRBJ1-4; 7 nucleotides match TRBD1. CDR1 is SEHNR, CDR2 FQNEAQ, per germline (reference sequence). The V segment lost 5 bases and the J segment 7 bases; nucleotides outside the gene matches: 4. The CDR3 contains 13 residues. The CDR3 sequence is CASSRTGVEKLFF. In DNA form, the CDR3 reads TGTGCCAGCAGCCGGACAGGTGTTGAAAAACTGTTTTTT. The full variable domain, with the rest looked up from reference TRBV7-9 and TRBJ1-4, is DTGVSQNPRHKITKRGQNVTFRCDPISEHNRLYWYRQTLGQGPEFLTYFQNEAQLEKSRLLSDRFSAERPKGSFSTLEIQRTEQGDSAMYLCASSRTGVEKLFFGSGTQLSVL.

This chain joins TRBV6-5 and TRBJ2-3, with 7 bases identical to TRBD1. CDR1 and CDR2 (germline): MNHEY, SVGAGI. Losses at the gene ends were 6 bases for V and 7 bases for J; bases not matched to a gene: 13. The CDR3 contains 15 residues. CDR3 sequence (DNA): TGTGCCAGCAGGGACGGGACAGCGGAACCCTATACGCAGTATTTT. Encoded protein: CASRDGTAEPYTQYF.

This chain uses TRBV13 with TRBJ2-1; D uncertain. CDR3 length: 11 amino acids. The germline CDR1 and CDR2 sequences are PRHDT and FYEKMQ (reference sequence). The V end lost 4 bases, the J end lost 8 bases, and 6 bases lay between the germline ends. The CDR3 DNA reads TGTGCCAGCAGCTCCCCCCATGAGCAGTTCTTC. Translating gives CASSSPHEQFF.

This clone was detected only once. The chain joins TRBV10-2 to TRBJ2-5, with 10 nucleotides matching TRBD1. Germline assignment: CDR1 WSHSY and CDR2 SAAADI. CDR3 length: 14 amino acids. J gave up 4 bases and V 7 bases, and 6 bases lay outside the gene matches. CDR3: CASKGTGVSETQYF. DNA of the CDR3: TGCGCCAGCAAAGGGACAGGGGTTTCAGAGACCCAGTACTTC.

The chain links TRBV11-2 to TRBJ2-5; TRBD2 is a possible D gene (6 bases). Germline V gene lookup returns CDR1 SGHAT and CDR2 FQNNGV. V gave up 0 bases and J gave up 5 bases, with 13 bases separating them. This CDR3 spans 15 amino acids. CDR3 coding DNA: TGTGCCAGCAGCTTAGAGGCGGGGCTCAGGGAGACCCAGTACTTC. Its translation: CASSLEAGLRETQYF.

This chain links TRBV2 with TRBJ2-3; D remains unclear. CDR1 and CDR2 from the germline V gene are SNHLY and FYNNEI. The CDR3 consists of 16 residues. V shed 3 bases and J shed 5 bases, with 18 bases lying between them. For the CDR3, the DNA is TGTGCCAGCAGTGATGCCGGCAGATTTCTCCGAGATACGCAGTATTTT. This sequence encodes CASSDAGRFLRDTQYF.

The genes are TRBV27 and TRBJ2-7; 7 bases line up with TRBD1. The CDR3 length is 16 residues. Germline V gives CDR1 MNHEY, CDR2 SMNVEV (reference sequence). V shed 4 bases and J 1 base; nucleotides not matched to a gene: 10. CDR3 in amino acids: CASSSTLDRPSYEQYF. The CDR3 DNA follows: TGTGCCAGCAGTTCCACTTTGGACAGGCCGTCCTACGAGCAGTACTTC.

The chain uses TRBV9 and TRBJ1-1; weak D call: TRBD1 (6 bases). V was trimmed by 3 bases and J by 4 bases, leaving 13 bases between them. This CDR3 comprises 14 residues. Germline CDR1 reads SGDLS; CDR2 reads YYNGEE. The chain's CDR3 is CASSGGGRFTEAFF. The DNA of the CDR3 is TGTGCCAGCAGCGGCGGGGGGCGATTCACTGAAGCTTTCTTT.

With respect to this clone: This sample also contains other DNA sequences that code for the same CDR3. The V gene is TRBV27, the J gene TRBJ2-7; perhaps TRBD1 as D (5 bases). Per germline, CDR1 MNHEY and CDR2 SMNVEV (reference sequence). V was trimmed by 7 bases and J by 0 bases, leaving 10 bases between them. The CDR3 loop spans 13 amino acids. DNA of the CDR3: TGTGCCAGCACTGCAGGGCGCTCCTACGAGCAGTACTTC. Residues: CASTAGRSYEQYF.

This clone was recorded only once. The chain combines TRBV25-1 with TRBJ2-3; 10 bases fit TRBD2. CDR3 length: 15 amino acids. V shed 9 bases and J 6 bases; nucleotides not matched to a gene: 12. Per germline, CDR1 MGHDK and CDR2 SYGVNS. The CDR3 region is CARVFCSGGLDTQYF. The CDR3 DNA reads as TGTGCCAGGGTCTTTTGTAGCGGGGGGCTCGATACGCAGTATTTT.

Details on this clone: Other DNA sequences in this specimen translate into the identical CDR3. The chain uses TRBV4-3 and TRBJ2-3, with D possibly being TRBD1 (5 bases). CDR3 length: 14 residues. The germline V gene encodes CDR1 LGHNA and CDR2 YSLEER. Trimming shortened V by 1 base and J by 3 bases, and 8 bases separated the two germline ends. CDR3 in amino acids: CASSQVSGTDTQYF. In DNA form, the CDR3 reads TGCGCCAGCAGCCAAGTTTCAGGGACAGATACGCAGTATTTT.

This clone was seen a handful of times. In DNA form, the CDR3 reads TGTGCCAGCAGCCCTTTATTAACCGGGGAGCTGTTTTTT. It yields the protein CASSPLLTGELFF. The chain links TRBV11-2 to TRBJ2-2; D is uncertain. Germline V lookup: CDR1 SGHAT, CDR2 FQNNGV. The CDR3 contains 13 residues. Trimming removed 5 bases at V and 5 bases at J, with 9 bases between.

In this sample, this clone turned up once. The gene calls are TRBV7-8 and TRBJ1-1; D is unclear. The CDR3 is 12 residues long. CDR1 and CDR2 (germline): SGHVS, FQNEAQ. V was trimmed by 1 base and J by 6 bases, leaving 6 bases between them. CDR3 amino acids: CASSLGFPEAFF. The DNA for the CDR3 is TGTGCCAGCAGCTTAGGATTTCCTGAAGCTTTCTTT.

This chain's CDR3 is CASSLASGRLVDTQYF. CDR3 DNA sequence: TGTGCCAGCAGCTTAGCTAGCGGGAGGTTGGTAGATACGCAGTATTTT. The V call is TRBV11-2, the J call TRBJ2-3, with 11 bases that match TRBD2. The junction had 5 bases not matched to a gene; V was cut back by 1 base and J by 5 bases. Germline V lookup: CDR1 SGHAT, CDR2 FQNNGV. The CDR3 length is 16 residues.

This CDR3 reads CASSETGDQPQHF. CDR3 sequence (DNA): TGTGCCAGCAGTGAGACAGGGGATCAGCCCCAGCATTTT. The chain uses TRBV28 and TRBJ1-5, with 8 bases matching TRBD1. CDR3 length: 13 amino acids. Germline values: CDR1 MDHEN, CDR2 SYDVKM. V shed 5 bases and J 5 bases; nucleotides not matched to a gene: 2.

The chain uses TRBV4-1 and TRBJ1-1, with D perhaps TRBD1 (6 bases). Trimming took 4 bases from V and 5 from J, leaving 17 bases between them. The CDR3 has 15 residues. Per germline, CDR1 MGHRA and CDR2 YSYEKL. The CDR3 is CASSPPRGLGTEAFF. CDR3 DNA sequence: TGCGCCAGCAGCCCGCCCCGGGGGCTGGGAACTGAAGCTTTCTTT.

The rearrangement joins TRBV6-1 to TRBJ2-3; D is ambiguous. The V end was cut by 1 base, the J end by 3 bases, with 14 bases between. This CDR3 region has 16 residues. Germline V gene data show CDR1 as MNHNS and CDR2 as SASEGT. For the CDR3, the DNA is TGTGCCAGCAGTGAAGACCCGAGTTTTCCGACAGATACGCAGTATTTT. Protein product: CASSEDPSFPTDTQYF.

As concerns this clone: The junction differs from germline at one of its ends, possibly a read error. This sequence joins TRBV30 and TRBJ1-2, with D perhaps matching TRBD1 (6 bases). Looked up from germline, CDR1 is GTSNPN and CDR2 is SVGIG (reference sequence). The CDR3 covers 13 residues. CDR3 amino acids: CASSTQGDYGYTF. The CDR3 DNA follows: TGTGCCTCGAGTACACAGGGAGACTATGGCTACACCTTC.

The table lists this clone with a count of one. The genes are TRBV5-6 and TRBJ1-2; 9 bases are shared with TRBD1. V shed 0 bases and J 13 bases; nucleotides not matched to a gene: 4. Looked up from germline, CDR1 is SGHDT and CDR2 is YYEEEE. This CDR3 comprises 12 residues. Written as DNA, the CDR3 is TGTGCCAGCAGCTTGGGGACAGGGGCCCTCACCTTC. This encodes CASSLGTGALTF.

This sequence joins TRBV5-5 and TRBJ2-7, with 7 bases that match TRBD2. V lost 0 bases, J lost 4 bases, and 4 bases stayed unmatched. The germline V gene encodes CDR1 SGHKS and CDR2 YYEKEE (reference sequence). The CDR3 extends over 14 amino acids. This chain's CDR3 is CASSLVWGGYEQYF. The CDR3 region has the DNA TGTGCCAGCAGCTTGGTATGGGGGGGTTACGAGCAGTACTTC.

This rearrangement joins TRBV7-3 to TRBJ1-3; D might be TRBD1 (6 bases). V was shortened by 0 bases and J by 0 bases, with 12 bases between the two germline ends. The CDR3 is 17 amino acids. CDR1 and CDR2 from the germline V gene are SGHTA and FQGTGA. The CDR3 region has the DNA TGTGCCAGCAGCTTAACCCCTCGACAGGACTCTGGAAACACCATATATTTT. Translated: CASSLTPRQDSGNTIYF. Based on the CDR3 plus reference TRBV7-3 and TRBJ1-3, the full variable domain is GAGVSQTPSNKVTEKGKYVELRCDPISGHTALYWYRQSLGQGPEFLIYFQGTGAADDSGLPNDRFFAVRPEGSVSTLKIQRTERGDSAVYLCASSLTPRQDSGNTIYFGEGSWLTVV.